This T cell receptor (beta chain) was retrieved from a study of CD8 T cells in ankylosing spondylitis. This clonotype was recorded at least ten times. Its antigen is undetermined. Trimming cost V 0 bases and J 2 bases; bases outside gene matches: 2. There are 14 residues in the CDR3. Germline V CDR1 and CDR2: SGHRS, YFSETQ. Library preparation for TCR beta used quantitative 5'-RACE with molecular barcodes. TCRdb fed the 5' RACE reads into MiXCR, producing one record per CDR3 protein. The data contain 69,000 or so distinct CDR3 sequences, about 5.7% of them singletons. Study observations and caveats: Clones linked to disease, bearing a CD8+ phenotype, were relatively rare in peripheral blood. Seven to nine highly homologous variants formed a TCR beta motif that appeared characteristic of ankylosing spondylitis blood. Reports of some motif variants in reactive arthritis synovial fluid and blood predate this one.

The sample comprised blood, either unsorted or a sorted T cell fraction (not recorded which). The V gene is TRBV5-1, the J gene TRBJ2-7, with 7 positions matching TRBD1. This TCR came from a male donor with ankylosing spondylitis or in good health (not recorded which). CDR3 sequence reads: CASSLGQGPYEQYF. The CDR3 nucleotides read TGCGCCAGCAGCTTGGGACAGGGACCCTACGAGCAGTACTTC.